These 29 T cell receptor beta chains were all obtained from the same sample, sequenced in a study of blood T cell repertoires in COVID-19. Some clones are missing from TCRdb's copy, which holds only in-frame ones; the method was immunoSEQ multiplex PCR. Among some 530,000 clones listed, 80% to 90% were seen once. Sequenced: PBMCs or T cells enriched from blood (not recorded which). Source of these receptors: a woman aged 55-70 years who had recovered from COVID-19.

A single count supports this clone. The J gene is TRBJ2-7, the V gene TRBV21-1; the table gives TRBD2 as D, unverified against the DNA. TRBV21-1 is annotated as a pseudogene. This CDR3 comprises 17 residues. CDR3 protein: CASSKDLAPLWSYEQYV. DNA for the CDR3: TGTGCCAGCAGCAAAGATCTAGCGCCCCTGTGGTCCTACGAGCAGTACGTC.

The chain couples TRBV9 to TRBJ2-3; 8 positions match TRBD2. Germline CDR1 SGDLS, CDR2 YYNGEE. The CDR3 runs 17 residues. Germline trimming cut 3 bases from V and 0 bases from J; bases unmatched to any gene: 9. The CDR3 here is CASSAPSGRTSTDTQYF. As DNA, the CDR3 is TGTGCCAGCAGCGCGCCTAGCGGGCGAACTAGCACAGATACGCAGTATTTT. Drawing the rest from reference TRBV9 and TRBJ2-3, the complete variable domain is DSGVTQTPKHLITATGQRVTLRCSPRSGDLSVYWYQQSLDQGLQFLIQYYNGEERAKGNILERFSAQQFPDLHSELNLSSLELGDSALYFCASSAPSGRTSTDTQYFGPGTRLTVL.

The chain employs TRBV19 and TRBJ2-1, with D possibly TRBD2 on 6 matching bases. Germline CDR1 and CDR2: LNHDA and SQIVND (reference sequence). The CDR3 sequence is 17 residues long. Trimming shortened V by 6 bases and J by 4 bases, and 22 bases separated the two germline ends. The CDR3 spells CASSTFYGGTGYNEQFF. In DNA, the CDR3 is TGTGCCAGTAGCACTTTTTATGGGGGGACCGGGTACAATGAGCAGTTCTTC.

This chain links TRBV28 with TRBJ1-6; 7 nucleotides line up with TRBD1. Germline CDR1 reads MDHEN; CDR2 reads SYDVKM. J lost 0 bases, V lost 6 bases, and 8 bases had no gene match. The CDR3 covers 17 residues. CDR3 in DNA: TGTGCCAGCAGGCCCCCGCAGGGGGGCTCCTATAATTCACCCCTCCACTTT. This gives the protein CASRPPQGGSYNSPLHF. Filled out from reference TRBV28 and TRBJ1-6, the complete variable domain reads DVKVTQSSRYLVKRTGEKVFLECVQDMDHENMFWYRQDPGLGLRLIYFSYDVKMKEKGDIPEGYSVSREKKERFSLILESASTNQTSMYLCASRPPQGGSYNSPLHFGNGTRLTVT.

The CDR3 DNA follows: TGTGCCAGCAGCCGGGACACCTCGAATGAAAAACTGTTTTTT. This gives the protein CASSRDTSNEKLFF. V usage is TRBV7-9 and J usage is TRBJ1-4; D may be TRBD1 (6 bases). Trimming removed 5 bases at V and 5 bases at J, with 12 bases between. The CDR3 extends over 14 amino acids. Germline assignment: CDR1 SEHNR and CDR2 FQNEAQ (reference sequence).

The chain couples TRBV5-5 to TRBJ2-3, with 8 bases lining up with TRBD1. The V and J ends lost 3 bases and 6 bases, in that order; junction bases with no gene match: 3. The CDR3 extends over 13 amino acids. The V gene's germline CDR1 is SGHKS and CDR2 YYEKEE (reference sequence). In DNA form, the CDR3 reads TGTGCCAGCAGCTCAAGACAGGGGGATACGCAGTATTTT. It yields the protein CASSSRQGDTQYF.

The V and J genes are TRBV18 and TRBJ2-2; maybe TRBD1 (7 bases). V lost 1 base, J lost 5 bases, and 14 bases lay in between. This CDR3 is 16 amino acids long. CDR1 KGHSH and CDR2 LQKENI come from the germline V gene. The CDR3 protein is CASSPQGGTATGELFF. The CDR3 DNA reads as TGTGCCAGCTCACCACAAGGAGGGACAGCTACCGGGGAGCTGTTTTTT.

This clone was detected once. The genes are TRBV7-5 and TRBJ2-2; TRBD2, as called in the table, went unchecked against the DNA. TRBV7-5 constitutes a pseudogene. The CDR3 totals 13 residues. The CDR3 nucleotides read TGTGCCAGAACTAGCAATCACACCGGGGAGCTGTTTTTT. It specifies CARTSNHTGELFF.

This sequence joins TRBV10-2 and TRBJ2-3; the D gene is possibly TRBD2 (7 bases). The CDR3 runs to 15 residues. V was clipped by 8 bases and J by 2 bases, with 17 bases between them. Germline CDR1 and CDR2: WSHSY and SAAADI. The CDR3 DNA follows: TGCGCCAGCCGCCCTCCGGGGGGCATCACAGATACGCAGTATTTT. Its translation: CASRPPGGITDTQYF.

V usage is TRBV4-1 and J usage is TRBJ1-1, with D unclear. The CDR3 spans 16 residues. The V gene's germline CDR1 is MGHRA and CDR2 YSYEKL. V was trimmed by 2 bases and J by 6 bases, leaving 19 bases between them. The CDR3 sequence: CASSQPIGEVSAEAFF. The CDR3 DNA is TGCGCCAGCAGCCAACCCATCGGAGAGGTATCAGCTGAAGCTTTCTTT.

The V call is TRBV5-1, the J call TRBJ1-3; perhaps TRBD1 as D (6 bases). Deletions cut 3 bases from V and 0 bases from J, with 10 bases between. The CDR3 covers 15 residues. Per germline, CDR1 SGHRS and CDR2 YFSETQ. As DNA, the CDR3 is TGCGCCAGCAGCTCGACAGGTCTCTCTGGAAACACCATATATTTT. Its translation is CASSSTGLSGNTIYF.

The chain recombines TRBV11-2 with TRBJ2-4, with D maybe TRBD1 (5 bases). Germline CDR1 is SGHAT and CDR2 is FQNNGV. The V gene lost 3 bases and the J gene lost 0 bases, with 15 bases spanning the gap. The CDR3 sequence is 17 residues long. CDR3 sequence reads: CASSLAGLFLAKNIQYF. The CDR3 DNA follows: TGTGCCAGCAGCTTGGCAGGGTTATTCCTAGCCAAAAACATTCAGTACTTC.

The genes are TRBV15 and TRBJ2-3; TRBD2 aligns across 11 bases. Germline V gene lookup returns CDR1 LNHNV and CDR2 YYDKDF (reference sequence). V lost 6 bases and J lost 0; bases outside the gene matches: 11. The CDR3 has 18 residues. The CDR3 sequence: CATREHIIAGGSTDTQYF. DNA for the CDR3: TGTGCCACCAGGGAGCACATAATAGCGGGGGGGAGCACAGATACGCAGTATTTT.

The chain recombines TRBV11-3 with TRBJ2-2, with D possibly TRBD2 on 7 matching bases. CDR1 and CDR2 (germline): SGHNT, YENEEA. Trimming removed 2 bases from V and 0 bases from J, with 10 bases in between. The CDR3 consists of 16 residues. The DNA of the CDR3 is TGTGCCAGCAGCTTAAGGGGGGGAACGAACACCGGGGAGCTGTTTTTT. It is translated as CASSLRGGTNTGELFF.

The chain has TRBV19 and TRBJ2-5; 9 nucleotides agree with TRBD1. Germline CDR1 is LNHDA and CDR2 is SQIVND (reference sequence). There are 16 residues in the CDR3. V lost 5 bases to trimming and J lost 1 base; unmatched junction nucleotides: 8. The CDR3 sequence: CASSPNRGPAQETQYF. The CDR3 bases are TGTGCCAGTAGTCCTAACAGGGGGCCGGCCCAAGAGACCCAGTACTTC.

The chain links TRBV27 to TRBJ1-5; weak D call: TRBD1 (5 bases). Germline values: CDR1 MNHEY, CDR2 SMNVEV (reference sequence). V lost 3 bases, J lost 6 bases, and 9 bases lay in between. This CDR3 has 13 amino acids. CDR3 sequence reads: CASSFGGTQPQHF. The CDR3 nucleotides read TGTGCCAGCAGTTTTGGGGGGACTCAGCCCCAGCATTTT.

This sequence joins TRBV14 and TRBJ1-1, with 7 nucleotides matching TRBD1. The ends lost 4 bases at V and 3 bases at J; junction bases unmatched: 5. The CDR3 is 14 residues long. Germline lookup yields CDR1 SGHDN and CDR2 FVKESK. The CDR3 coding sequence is TGTGCCAGCAGCCTAATGACAGGGTACACTGAAGCTTTCTTT. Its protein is CASSLMTGYTEAFF.

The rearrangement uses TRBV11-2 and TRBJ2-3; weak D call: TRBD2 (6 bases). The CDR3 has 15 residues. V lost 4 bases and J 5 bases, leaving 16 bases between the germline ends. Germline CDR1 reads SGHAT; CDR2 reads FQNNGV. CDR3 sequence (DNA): TGTGCCAGCAGCTCTTTCGCGGGGCCCCGAGATACGCAGTATTTT. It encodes CASSSFAGPRDTQYF.

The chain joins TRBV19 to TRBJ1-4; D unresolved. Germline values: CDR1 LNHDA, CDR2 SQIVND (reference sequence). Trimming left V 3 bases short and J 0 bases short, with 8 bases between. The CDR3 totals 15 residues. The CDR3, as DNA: TGTGCCAGTAGTATGAGGGTTGCAACTAATGAAAAACTGTTTTTT. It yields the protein CASSMRVATNEKLFF.

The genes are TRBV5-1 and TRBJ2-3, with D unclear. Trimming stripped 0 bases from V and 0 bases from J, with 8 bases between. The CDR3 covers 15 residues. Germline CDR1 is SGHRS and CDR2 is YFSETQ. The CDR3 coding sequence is TGCGCCAGCAGCTTGGGGAGCTCGAGCACAGATACGCAGTATTTT. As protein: CASSLGSSSTDTQYF. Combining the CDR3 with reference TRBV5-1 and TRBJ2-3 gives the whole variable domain KAGVTQTPRYLIKTRGQQVTLSCSPISGHRSVSWYQQTPGQGLQFLFEYFSETQRNKGNFPGRFSGRQFSNSRSEMNVSTLELGDSALYLCASSLGSSSTDTQYFGPGTRLTVL.

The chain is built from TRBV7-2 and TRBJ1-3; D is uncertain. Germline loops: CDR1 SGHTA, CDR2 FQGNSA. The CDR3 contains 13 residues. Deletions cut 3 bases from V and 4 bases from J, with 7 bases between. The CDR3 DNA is TGTGCCAGCAGCTTCAAACAGGGAAACACCATATATTTT. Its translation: CASSFKQGNTIYF.

In DNA form, the CDR3 reads TGTGCCAGCAGCTTTCGGGAGAGGACAGATACGCAGTATTTT. Its protein is CASSFRERTDTQYF. The chain uses TRBV5-6 and TRBJ2-3; D perhaps matches TRBD2 (6 bases). V gave up 2 bases and J gave up 3 bases, with 10 bases separating them. Looked up from germline, CDR1 is SGHDT and CDR2 is YYEEEE. The CDR3 loop spans 14 amino acids.

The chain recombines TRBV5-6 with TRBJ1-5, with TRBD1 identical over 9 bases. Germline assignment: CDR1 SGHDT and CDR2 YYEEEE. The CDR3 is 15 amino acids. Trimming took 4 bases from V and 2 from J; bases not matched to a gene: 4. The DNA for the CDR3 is TGTGCCAGCAGCGCGGACAGGGGCGGCAATCAGCCCCAGCATTTT. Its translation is CASSADRGGNQPQHF. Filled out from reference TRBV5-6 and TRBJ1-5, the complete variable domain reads DAGVTQSPTHLIKTRGQQVTLRCSPKSGHDTVSWYQQALGQGPQFIFQYYEEEERQRGNFPDRFSGHQFPNYSSELNVNALLLGDSALYLCASSADRGGNQPQHFGDGTRLSIL.

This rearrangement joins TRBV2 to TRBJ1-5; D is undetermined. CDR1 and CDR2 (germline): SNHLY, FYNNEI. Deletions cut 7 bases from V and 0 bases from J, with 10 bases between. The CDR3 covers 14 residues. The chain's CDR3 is CASNGRYSNQPQHF. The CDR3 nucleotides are TGTGCCAGCAATGGCCGATATAGCAATCAGCCCCAGCATTTT. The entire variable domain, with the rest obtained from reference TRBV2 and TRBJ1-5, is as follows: EPEVTQTPSHQVTQMGQEVILRCVPISNHLYFYWYRQILGQKVEFLVSFYNNEISEKSEIFDDQFSVERPDGSNFTLKIRSTKLEDSAMYFCASNGRYSNQPQHFGDGTRLSIL.

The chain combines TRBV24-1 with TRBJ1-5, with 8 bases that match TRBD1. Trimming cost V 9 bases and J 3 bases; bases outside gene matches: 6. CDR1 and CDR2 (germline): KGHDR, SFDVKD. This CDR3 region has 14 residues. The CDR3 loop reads CATARTGFNQPQHF. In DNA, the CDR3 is TGTGCCACCGCGAGGACAGGGTTCAATCAGCCCCAGCATTTT.

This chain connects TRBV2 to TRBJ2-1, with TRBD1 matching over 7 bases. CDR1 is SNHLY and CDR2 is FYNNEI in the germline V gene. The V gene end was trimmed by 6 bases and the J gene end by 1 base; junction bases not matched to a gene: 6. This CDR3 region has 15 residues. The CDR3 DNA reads TGTGCCAGCAGAGCTACAGGGGTGTCCTACAATGAGCAGTTCTTC. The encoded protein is CASRATGVSYNEQFF.

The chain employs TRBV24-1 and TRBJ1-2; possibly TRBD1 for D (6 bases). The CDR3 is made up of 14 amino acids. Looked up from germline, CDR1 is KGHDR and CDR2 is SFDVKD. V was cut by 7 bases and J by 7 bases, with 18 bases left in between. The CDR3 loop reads CATRETGGGGGYTF. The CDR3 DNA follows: TGTGCCACCAGAGAGACTGGGGGCGGAGGTGGCTACACCTTC.

The CDR3: CASSLGLGVTNEKLFF. In DNA form, the CDR3 reads TGTGCCAGCAGCTTAGGTCTAGGGGTGACTAATGAAAAACTGTTTTTT. This chain links TRBV11-2 with TRBJ1-4; weak D call: TRBD1 (5 bases). The CDR3 is made up of 16 amino acids. The germline V gene has CDR1 SGHAT and CDR2 FQNNGV. V lost 1 base to trimming and J lost 2 bases, with 11 bases between them.

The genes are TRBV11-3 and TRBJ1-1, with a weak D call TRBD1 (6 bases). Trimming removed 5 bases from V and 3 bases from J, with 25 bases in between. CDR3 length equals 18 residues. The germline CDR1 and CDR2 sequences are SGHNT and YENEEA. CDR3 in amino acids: CASSPSRWDTNGDTEAFF. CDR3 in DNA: TGTGCCAGCAGCCCGAGCCGGTGGGACACCAACGGGGACACTGAAGCTTTCTTT. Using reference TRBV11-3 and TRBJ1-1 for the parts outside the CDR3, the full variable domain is EAGVVQSPRYKIIEKKQPVAFWCNPISGHNTLYWYLQNLGQGPELLIRYENEEAVDDSQLPKDRFSAERLKGVDSTLKIQPAELGDSAVYLCASSPSRWDTNGDTEAFFGQGTRLTVV.